This T cell receptor (beta chain) was observed in a study of T cells in Graves' hyperthyroidism and ophthalmopathy. The study, taken as a whole, reports: Most clonotypes expanded in the thyroid (above 0.001) were also present in blood.

Any patient presenting with uncontrolled infection, other autoimmune disease, pregnancy or lactation was left out. Every diagnosis used clinical symptoms, serum thyroxine and TRAb, thyroid ultrasound and orbital computed tomography. The CDR3 is 11 residues long. V lost 6 bases to trimming and J lost 8 bases, with 10 bases between them. Per the germline V gene, CDR1 is MDHEN and CDR2 is SYDVKM. From RNA transcripts, TCR beta CDR3 regions were amplified. During a first-round RT-PCR of the TCR CDR3, the HTBI primer set was used. One entry per CDR3 protein results from TCRdb running MiXCR on the multiplex PCR reads. Here the sample spans just under 750,000 distinct CDR3 sequences, about 35% being singletons. Remarks on this clonotype: Its target is unknown.

The TCR was taken from a woman aged 40 to 55 with Graves' hyperthyroidism. The chain couples TRBV28 to TRBJ1-2; no clear D. Input material: blood. The CDR3 sequence is CASRRQEGYTF. The CDR3 bases are TGTGCCAGCAGGCGACAAGAGGGCTACACCTTC.